What follows is one T cell receptor beta chain and its context. Its antigen is as yet unknown. According to the study, genomic DNA was the template for TCR beta VDJ and CDR3 profiling. TCRdb independently ran MiXCR on the reads; one entry per CDR3 protein. The data hold under 200,000 distinct CDR3 sequences, with under 75% observed a single time. The sample belongs to a study of CD8+CD57+ T cells in acquired aplastic anemia. General study results and limits: Patients shared approximately 30 CD8+ CDR3 sequences with controls.

The J segment lost 6 bases and the V segment lost 3 bases, leaving 8 bases of the junction unmatched. Per germline, CDR1 SGHTA and CDR2 FQGTGA. This CDR3 has 16 amino acids. The source of this sequence is a human donor in good health. Input material: sorted CD4+, CD8+, or CD8+CD57+ T cells (not recorded which) from PBMCs. The V gene is TRBV7-3, the J gene TRBJ2-3; 11 bases are a match to TRBD2. CDR3 sequence: CASSLGLAAWGDTQYF. The CDR3, as DNA: TGTGCCAGCAGCTTGGGACTAGCGGCGTGGGGCGATACGCAGTATTTT.